The rows below give T cell receptor beta chains drawn from one sample of a study of shared clonotypes between healthy human individuals. Repertoires were generated with immunoSEQ multiplex PCR, while TCRdb's copy carries only in-frame clones and drops some. In the table there are around 2.1 million clones, 93% of which are singletons. Input material: naive CD8+ T cells from PBMCs. Source of these receptors: a man younger than 35 in good health. Some clones in this sample may be carry-over from other donors' samples. Both conserved end residues are part of each CDR3. A D gene is named only where the DNA matches it firmly. Size tells how often a clone was seen (once, few, many) or the class of an expanded clone, and some rows leave it out.

d_call	v_call	clone_size	j_call	cdr3_aa	cdr3_nt
TRBD1	TRBV27	once	TRBJ2-7	CASSSWTGLSYEQYF	TGTGCCAGCAGTTCGTGGACAGGTCTCTCCTACGAGCAGTACTTC
TRBD2	TRBV29-1	-	TRBJ2-2	CSVEGGGLAGGPPTGELFF	TGCAGCGTTGAAGGGGGAGGCTTGGCGGGAGGTCCCCCCACCGGGGAGCTGTTTTTT
-	TRBV7-6	-	TRBJ2-7	CASSGRIGYPYEQYF	TGTGCCAGCAGCGGAAGGATAGGGTATCCCTACGAGCAGTACTTC
-	TRBV7-3	-	TRBJ2-1	CASSSRDSISNEQFF	TGTGCCAGCAGCTCCCGGGACTCGATTAGTAATGAGCAGTTCTTC
-	TRBV7-9	-	TRBJ1-2	CASSPGGGLAGYTF	TGTGCCAGCAGCCCAGGTGGGGGGCTCGCGGGCTACACCTTC
-	TRBV10-1	-	TRBJ2-1	CASSGEGGYNEQFF	TGCGCCAGCAGTGGGGAGGGGGGATACAATGAGCAGTTCTTC
TRBD1	TRBV30	once	TRBJ2-7	CAWSVPRTGNRYEQYF	TGTGCCTGGAGTGTACCCCGGACAGGGAATAGGTACGAGCAGTACTTC
TRBD1	TRBV6-5	-	TRBJ2-1	CASRAGTGYYNEQFF	TGTGCCAGCAGGGCCGGGACAGGGTATTACAATGAGCAGTTCTTC
TRBD1	TRBV28	-	TRBJ2-1	CASSHRGYSYNEQFF	TGTGCCAGCAGCCACAGGGGCTACTCCTACAATGAGCAGTTCTTC
-	TRBV27	-	TRBJ1-2	CASSFDRNYGYTF	TGTGCCAGCAGTTTTGACAGAAACTATGGCTACACCTTC
TRBD1	TRBV7-6	-	TRBJ2-5	CASSLGPPHRGRRETQYF	TGTGCCAGCAGCTTAGGACCCCCCCACAGGGGGCGACGAGAGACCCAGTACTTC
-	TRBV5-1	-	TRBJ2-7	CASSFGPYDSYEQYF	TGCGCCAGCAGCTTTGGACCCTATGATTCCTACGAGCAGTACTTC
-	TRBV28	-	TRBJ1-5	CASSTLEENSNQPQHF	TGTGCCAGCAGTACGCTTGAGGAGAATAGCAATCAGCCCCAGCATTTT
TRBD1	TRBV5-1	-	TRBJ1-1	CASTQQGLSYEAFF	TGCGCCAGCACCCAACAGGGGCTCAGTTATGAAGCTTTCTTT
TRBD1	TRBV11-2	-	TRBJ2-7	CASSLSTGDSYEQYF	TGTGCCAGCAGCTTATCGACAGGGGACTCATACGAGCAGTACTTC
TRBD2	TRBV13	once	TRBJ2-5	CASSTAGERETQYF	TGTGCCAGCAGTACAGCGGGAGAGCGGGAGACCCAGTACTTC
TRBD1	TRBV6-5	-	TRBJ2-3	CASSFWTGGTDTQYF	TGTGCCAGCAGTTTTTGGACAGGGGGCACAGATACGCAGTATTTT
-	TRBV2	-	TRBJ2-3	CASRGVFSPDTQYF	TGTGCCAGCAGGGGGGTATTCTCTCCAGATACGCAGTATTTT
TRBD1	TRBV19	-	TRBJ1-5	CASHDRGPGQPQHF	TGTGCCAGCCACGACAGGGGGCCGGGGCAGCCCCAGCATTTT
TRBD2	TRBV4-3	once	TRBJ2-3	CASSPFATGLAVHTDTQYF	TGCGCCAGCAGCCCTTTTGCGACCGGGCTAGCGGTCCACACAGATACGCAGTATTTT
-	TRBV5-6	-	TRBJ1-1	CASSLVGRMNTEAFF	TGTGCCAGCAGCTTGGTCGGGCGGATGAACACTGAAGCTTTCTTT
TRBD2	TRBV28	-	TRBJ2-2	CASSPSGRARTGELFF	TGTGCCAGCAGTCCTAGCGGGAGGGCCCGAACCGGGGAGCTGTTTTTT
-	TRBV7-8	-	TRBJ1-5	CASSHDRYSNQPQHF	TGTGCCAGCAGCCATGACAGGTATAGCAATCAGCCCCAGCATTTT
-	TRBV2	-	TRBJ2-2	CASSELGHIADTGELFF	TGTGCCAGCAGTGAATTGGGACACATAGCAGACACCGGGGAGCTGTTTTTT
TRBD2	TRBV7-9	-	TRBJ2-2	CALAGITGELFF	TGCGCCTTAGCGGGAATCACCGGGGAGCTGTTTTTT
-	TRBV19	-	TRBJ1-5	CASSIGNRDQPQHF	TGTGCCAGTAGTATAGGAAATCGGGATCAGCCCCAGCATTTT
TRBD1	TRBV27	-	TRBJ2-1	CASSLGPDRKQFF	TGTGCCAGCAGTCTAGGACCGGACAGGAAGCAGTTCTTC
TRBD2	TRBV10-3	-	TRBJ2-5	CAISPVGLVGETQYF	TGTGCCATCAGCCCCGTGGGACTAGTTGGGGAGACCCAGTACTTC
-	TRBV14	-	TRBJ2-3	CASSLNADTQYF	TGTGCCAGCAGCCTAAACGCAGATACGCAGTATTTT
-	TRBV27	-	TRBJ2-3	CASSFMASSTDTQYF	TGTGCCAGCAGTTTTATGGCGAGCAGCACAGATACGCAGTATTTT
-	TRBV28	-	TRBJ2-1	CASRGNGEGGDNEQFF	TGTGCCAGCAGAGGTAATGGAGAAGGGGGGGACAATGAGCAGTTCTTC
TRBD1	TRBV6-5	-	TRBJ2-5	CASSYSDREKETQYF	TGTGCCAGCAGTTACTCGGACAGGGAGAAAGAGACCCAGTACTTC
-	TRBV28	-	TRBJ1-5	CASKEEYSNQPQHF	TGTGCCAGCAAAGAGGAGTATAGCAATCAGCCCCAGCATTTT
-	TRBV5-6	-	TRBJ1-4	CASSLYRAPNEKLFF	TGTGCCAGCAGCTTATATAGGGCGCCTAATGAAAAACTGTTTTTT
-	TRBV27	-	TRBJ2-7	CASSSGAYFYEQYF	TGTGCCAGCAGTTCCGGGGCCTATTTCTACGAGCAGTACTTC
TRBD2	TRBV28	-	TRBJ2-1	CASSLRTSGASYNEQFF	TGTGCCAGCAGTTTGAGGACTAGCGGAGCCTCCTACAATGAGCAGTTCTTC
-	TRBV4-3	-	TRBJ1-5	CASSLAVFGVQPQHF	TGCGCCAGCAGCCTAGCCGTCTTTGGTGTTCAGCCCCAGCATTTT
-	TRBV6-4	-	TRBJ2-3	CASSVAGLPFTDTRYF	TGTGCCAGCAGTGTGGCGGGACTCCCATTCACAGATACGCGGTATTTT
TRBD1	TRBV2	-	TRBJ2-2	CASSDGQGSNTGELFF	TGTGCCAGCAGTGACGGACAGGGGAGTAACACCGGGGAGCTGTTTTTT
TRBD2	TRBV7-9	-	TRBJ2-5	CASSSSLAGEPGETQYF	TGTGCCAGCAGCTCCTCTCTAGCGGGAGAGCCGGGAGAGACCCAGTACTTC
TRBD1	TRBV10-2	-	TRBJ2-3	CASSWRSGGDADTQYF	TGCGCCAGCAGTTGGAGATCAGGGGGAGATGCAGATACGCAGTATTTT
TRBD2	TRBV7-9	-	TRBJ2-7	CASSRTSVSYEQYF	TGTGCCAGCAGTCGGACTAGCGTCTCCTACGAGCAGTACTTC